The present entry profiles one TCR beta chain with its context. Its antigen is as yet unknown. This sample's time point: baseline, week 1 (first vaccination visit). Indicated treatment: pre-vaccination baseline after standard-of-care therapy. These data belong to a study of a mutant IDH1 vaccine in newly diagnosed glioma. Findings and caveats of the study: No link was apparently found between pseudoprogression and changes in top peripheral T cell clonotypes.

This table comes from immunoSEQ multiplex PCR, and its TCRdb copy is limited to in-frame clones, with some not included. The sample contains about 59,000 clones, 75% to 95% of which appear only once. The CDR3 has 14 residues. CDR1 and CDR2 from the germline V gene are LNHDA and SQIVND (reference sequence). V lost 4 bases and J lost 5; bases outside the gene matches: 4. The V call is TRBV19, the J call TRBJ2-2; 7 positions agree with TRBD1. Sequences were derived from PBMCs, sampled from a glioma patient treated with radiotherapy, temozolomide or both. The source is a middle-aged man with glioma. Here the CDR3 DNA reads TGTGCCAGTAGTACCCGACAGGGAACCGGGGAGCTGTTTTTT. Translation: CASSTRQGTGELFF.